The count of the clone carrying this T cell receptor beta chain is one. The antigen is undetermined. The data are from a study of tumor-infiltrating lymphocytes in localized non-small cell lung cancer. In the study overall: From each patient, both tumor and uninvolved lung, non-adjacent to tumor, were sampled.

TCRdb keeps only in-frame clones here, not all; method: immunoSEQ multiplex PCR. The table records 9,300 or so clones, less than 80% of them present only once. Study conclusions and caveats: Compared with uninvolved lung, tumors showed higher T cell infiltration by TCRbeta sequencing.

J lost 5 bases, V lost 5 bases, and 18 bases had no gene match. The CDR3 is 18 amino acids. Germline V CDR1 and CDR2: SGHVT, SQSDAQ. This chain links TRBV7-4 with TRBJ2-5; 9 nucleotides line up with TRBD2. The TCR comes from a human donor with non-small cell lung cancer. The specimen was uninvolved lung tissue not adjacent to the tumor. As DNA, the CDR3 is TGTGCCAGCAGCCCGGGGGTGGCGGGAGGGCCCTCTAGGGAGACCCAGTACTTC. It yields the protein CASSPGVAGGPSRETQYF.